Given below is one TCR beta chain in context. Its target antigen remains unknown. The input lacks base qualities; no much larger clone sits a single base away. The library was made by 5' RACE. Reads for this sample came from an Illumina HiSeq 2500. The second PCR ran for roughly 7 to 12 cycles and used a J-beta primer mix along with a sample-barcoded 5' primer. A unique molecular identifier was introduced onto each TCR beta cDNA molecule by a template-switch 5' adaptor carrying 12 random nucleotides. Each sample yielded at least 2.5 million CDR3-containing paired-end reads. First-strand cDNA synthesis was performed from all RNA using the Mint cDNA synthesis kit, with priming by a TRBC-specific oligonucleotide. Following uracil-DNA glycosylase treatment, all cDNA underwent a first 18-cycle PCR with the universal primers M1SS and BC2_uni_R. In the original analysis: Each sample was normalized by randomly selecting 1 million high-quality reads, each carrying a distinct molecular identifier. Reads sharing molecular identifiers were discarded rather than binned into consensus sequences. MiTCR, set to a Q25 quality threshold and the strictest error-elimination algorithm, was used for CDR3 identification, clonotype clustering and error correction. A nonparametric unseen species model with Euler transformation was used to estimate a lower bound on total TCR beta diversity. In TCRdb, the public reads were trimmed at Q25 with fastp and aligned with MiXCR, with productive beta chains retained. Every CDR3 protein is listed once, alongside the most common genes and DNA of its rows. These V and J calls are TCRdb output, not the study's own analysis. In this sample the table shows about 750,000 distinct CDR3 sequences, about 53% of which occur a single time. The ten top clones hold approximately 41% of the sample.

Measured from the cysteine to the phenylalanine, the CDR3 is 18 residues long. Only the CDR3 region is kept as DNA, spanning 54 bases read in frame from base 1. Per the germline V gene, WSHSY is the CDR1 and SAAADI is the CDR2. Unmatched junction bases come to 9, with V trimmed by 0 bases and J by 4 bases. This specimen comes from a study of blood T cells in healthy people across ages (dated by TCRdb to about 2015). Notes on the research overall: In model experiments, template switching captured about one uniquely barcoded TCR beta cDNA molecule for every two T cells. The study analyzed two additional independent replicas of 1 million unique cDNA reads from the same blood draw for two donors, one aged 18 to 29 and one aged 80 or older. To track age-related changes in TCR beta repertoire diversity, the study relied on deep sequencing normalized with unique cDNA molecular identifiers. To avoid experimental bias, donors of different ages were spread randomly across the sequencing lanes. The donors were divided into four age groups: young (average around 17 years), middle-aged (roughly 42), aged (approximately 64) and long-lived (about 79).

On the study overall, not on this receptor specifically: Observed TCR beta diversity per million T cells fell roughly linearly with age, and a significant reduction was already apparent by age around 39. Compared with the aged group, more naive CD4+ T cells, fewer expanded clones and increased TCR diversity were shown by the long-lived group, suggesting age selection. Since profiling was done on bulk unsorted PBMCs, naive and antigen-experienced compartments could not be conclusively compared. There was a strong correlation between observed TCR beta diversity and the percentage of naive T cells measured by flow cytometry. Because donor CMV infection status was unknown, age-related changes in expanded clonotypes were potentially confounded. Estimates of total diversity based on one million sequenced T cells were regarded as lower bounds and as underestimates.

The 40 or so donors, aged roughly 6 to 100 years, were systemically healthy Caucasian individuals from Russia. Each donor gave about 9.2 milliliters of peripheral blood, drawn into EDTA-treated Vacutainer tubes. Ficoll-Paque density-gradient centrifugation was used to isolate PBMCs, with at least 7 million obtained per sample. Total RNA was extracted from PBMCs with Trizol reagent, with at least 5.5 micrograms obtained per sample. Naive CD45RAhigh/CD27high T cell percentages were measured by flow cytometry on a PBMC aliquot from every donor. Source material: blood. This receptor was obtained from an elderly man in good health. This receptor chain uses TRBV10-2 and TRBJ2-7; the central 13 bases match TRBD2. In nucleotide form, the sequence is TGCGCCAGCAGTGAGTCGATCGGACTAGCGGGAGTAGGTTACGAGCAGTACTTC. It codes for CASSESIGLAGVGYEQYF.